This T cell receptor beta chain emerged from a study of technical replicates of blood from a handful of donors. V lost 11 bases and J 0 bases, leaving 17 bases between the germline ends. The V gene's germline CDR1 is SEHNR and CDR2 FQNEAQ (reference sequence). The CDR3 consists of 14 residues. Sequencing was performed with immunoSEQ multiplex PCR; in TCRdb, only in-frame clones are kept and a portion is missing. The repertoire holds about 81,000 clones, with more than 80% as singletons. Source material: PBMCs. The clonotype comes from a human donor in good health. Some clones in this sample may be carry-over from other donors' samples. The chain employs TRBV7-9 and TRBJ2-7, with D possibly matching TRBD1 (6 bases). CDR3 nucleotide sequence: TGTGCCCTCGAAGGGGCAGGGGCCTCCTACGAGCAGTACTTC. This sequence encodes CALEGAGASYEQYF.